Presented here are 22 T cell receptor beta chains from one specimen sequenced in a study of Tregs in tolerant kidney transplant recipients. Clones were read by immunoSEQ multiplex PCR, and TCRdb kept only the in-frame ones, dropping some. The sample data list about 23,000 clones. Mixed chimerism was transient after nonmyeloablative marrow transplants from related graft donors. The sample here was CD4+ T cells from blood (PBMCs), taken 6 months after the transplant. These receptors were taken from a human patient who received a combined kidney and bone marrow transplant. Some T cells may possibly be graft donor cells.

The CDR3 loop is CASLQGPSPDTQYF. Partial CDR3 DNA: TGCGCCAGCCTACAGGGGCCTTCACCAGATACG. V and J are TRBV5-1 and TRBJ2-3; 7 bases agree with TRBD1. The read is 3 residues too short to cover the CDR3 end, so that end is filled in from the germline J gene. The germline gives CDR1 SGHRS, CDR2 YFSETQ. The length of the CDR3 is 14 residues. J was trimmed by 4 bases and V by 7 bases; bases with no gene match: 9.

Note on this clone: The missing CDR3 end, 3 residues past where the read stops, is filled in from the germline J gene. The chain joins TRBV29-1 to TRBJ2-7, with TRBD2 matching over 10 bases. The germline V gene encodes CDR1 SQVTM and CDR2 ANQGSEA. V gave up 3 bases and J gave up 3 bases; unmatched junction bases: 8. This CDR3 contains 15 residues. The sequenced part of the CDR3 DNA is TGCAGCGTTGATAGGCTAGCGGGAGCGGGCTACGAG. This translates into CSVDRLAGAGYE. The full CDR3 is CSVDRLAGAGYEQYF.

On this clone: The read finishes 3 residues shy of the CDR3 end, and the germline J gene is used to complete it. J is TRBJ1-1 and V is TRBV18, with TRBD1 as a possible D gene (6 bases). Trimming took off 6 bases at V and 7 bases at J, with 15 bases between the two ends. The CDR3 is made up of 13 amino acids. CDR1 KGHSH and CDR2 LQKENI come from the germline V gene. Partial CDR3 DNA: TGTGCCAGCTCTCAAGACAGGAAAGGTGAA. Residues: CASSQDRKGE. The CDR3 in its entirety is CASSQDRKGEAFF. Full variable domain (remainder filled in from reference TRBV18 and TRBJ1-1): NAGVMQNPRHLVRRRGQEARLRCSPMKGHSHVYWYRQLPEEGLKFMVYLQKENIIDESGMPKERFSAEFPKEGPSILRIQQVVRGDSAAYFCASSQDRKGEAFFGQGTRLTVV.

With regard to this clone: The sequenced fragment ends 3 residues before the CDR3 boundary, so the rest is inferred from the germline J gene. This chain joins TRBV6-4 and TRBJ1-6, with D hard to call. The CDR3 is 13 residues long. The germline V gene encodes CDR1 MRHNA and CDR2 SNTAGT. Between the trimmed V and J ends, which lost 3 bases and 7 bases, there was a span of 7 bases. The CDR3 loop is CASSELGNSPLHF. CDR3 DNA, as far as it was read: TGTGCCAGCAGTGAACTCGGGAATTCACCC.

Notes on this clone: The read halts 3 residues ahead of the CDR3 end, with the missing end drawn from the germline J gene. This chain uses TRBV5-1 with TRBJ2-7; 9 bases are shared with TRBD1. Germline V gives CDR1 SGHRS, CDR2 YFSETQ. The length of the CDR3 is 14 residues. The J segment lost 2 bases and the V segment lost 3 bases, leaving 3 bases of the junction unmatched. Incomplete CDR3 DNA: TGCGCCAGCAGCTCCCGGACAGGGGCCTACGAG. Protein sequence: CASSSRTGAYE. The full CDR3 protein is CASSSRTGAYEQYF. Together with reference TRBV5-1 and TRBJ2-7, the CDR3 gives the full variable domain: KAGVTQTPRYLIKTRGQQVTLSCSPISGHRSVSWYQQTPGQGLQFLFEYFSETQRNKGNFPGRFSGRQFSNSRSEMNVSTLELGDSALYLCASSSRTGAYEQYFGPGTRLTVT.

CDR3 amino acids: CAISEQIGEQYF. CDR3 DNA (partial): TGTGCCATCAGTGAACAGATAGGCGAG. The chain combines TRBV10-3 with TRBJ2-7; D uncertain. The sequence runs out 3 residues before the end of the CDR3; the remainder is reconstructed from the germline J gene. CDR1 is ENHRY, CDR2 SYGVKD, per germline. V shed 3 bases and J shed 6 bases, with 9 bases lying between them. This CDR3 is built from 12 residues.

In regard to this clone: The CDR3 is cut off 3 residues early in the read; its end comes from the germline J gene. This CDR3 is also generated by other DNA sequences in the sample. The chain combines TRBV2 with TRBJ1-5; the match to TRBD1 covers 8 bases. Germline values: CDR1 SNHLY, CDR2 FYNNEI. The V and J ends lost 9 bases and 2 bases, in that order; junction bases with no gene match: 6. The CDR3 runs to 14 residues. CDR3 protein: CASNGQGGNQPQHF. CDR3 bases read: TGTGCCAGTAACGGACAGGGCGGCAATCAGCCC.

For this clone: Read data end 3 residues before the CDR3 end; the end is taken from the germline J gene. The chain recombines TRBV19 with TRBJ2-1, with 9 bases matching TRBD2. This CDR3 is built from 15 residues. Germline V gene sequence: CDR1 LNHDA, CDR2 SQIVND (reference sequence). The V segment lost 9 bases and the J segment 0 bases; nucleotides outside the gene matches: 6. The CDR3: CASSSGGSSYNEQFF. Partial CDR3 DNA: TGTGCCAGCTCAAGCGGGGGGAGCTCCTACAATGAG.

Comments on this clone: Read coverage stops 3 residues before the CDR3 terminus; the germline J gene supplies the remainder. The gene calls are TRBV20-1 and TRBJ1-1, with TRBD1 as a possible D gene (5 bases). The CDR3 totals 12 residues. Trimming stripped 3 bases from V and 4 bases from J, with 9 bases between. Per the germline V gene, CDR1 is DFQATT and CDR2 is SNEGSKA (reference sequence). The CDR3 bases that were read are TGCAGTGCTAGGAAGGGGCCCACTGAA. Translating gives CSARKGPTE. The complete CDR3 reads CSARKGPTEAFF.

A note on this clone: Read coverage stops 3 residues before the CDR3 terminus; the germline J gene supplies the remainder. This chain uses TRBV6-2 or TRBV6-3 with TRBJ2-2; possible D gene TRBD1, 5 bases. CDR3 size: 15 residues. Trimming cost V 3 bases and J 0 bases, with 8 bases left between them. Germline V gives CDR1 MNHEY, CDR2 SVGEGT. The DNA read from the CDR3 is TGTGCCAGCAGTTATCCCAGGGCGAACACCGGGGAG. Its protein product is CASSYPRANTGE. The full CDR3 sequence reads CASSYPRANTGELFF.

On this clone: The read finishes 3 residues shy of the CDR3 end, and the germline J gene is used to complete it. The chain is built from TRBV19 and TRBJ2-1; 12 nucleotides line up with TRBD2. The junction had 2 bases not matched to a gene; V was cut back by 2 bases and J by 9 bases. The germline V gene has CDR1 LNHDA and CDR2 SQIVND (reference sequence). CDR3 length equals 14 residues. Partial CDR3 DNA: TGTGCCAGTAGTATACTAGCGGGAGGGGGTGAG. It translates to CASSILAGGGE. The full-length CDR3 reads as CASSILAGGGEQFF. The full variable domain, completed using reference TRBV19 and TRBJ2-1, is DGGITQSPKYLFRKEGQNVTLSCEQNLNHDAMYWYRQDPGQGLRLIYYSQIVNDFQKGDIAEGYSVSREKKESFPLTVTSAQKNPTAFYLCASSILAGGGEQFFGPGTRLTVL.

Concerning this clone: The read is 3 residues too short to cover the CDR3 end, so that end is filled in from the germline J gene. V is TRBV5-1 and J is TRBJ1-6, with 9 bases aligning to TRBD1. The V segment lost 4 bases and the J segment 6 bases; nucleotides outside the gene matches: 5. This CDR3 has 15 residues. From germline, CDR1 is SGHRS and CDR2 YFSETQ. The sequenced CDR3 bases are TGCGCCAGCAGCCCAGGGACAGGGTCTAATTCACCC. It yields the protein CASSPGTGSNSP. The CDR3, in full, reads CASSPGTGSNSPLHF.

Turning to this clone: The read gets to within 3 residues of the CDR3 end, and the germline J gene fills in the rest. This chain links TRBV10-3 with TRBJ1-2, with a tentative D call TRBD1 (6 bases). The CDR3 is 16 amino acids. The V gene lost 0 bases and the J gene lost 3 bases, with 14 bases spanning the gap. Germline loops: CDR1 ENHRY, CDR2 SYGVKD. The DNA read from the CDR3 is TGTGCCATCAGTGAGTCGAAGCTTAGGACAGACTATGGC. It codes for CAISESKLRTDYG. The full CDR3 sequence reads CAISESKLRTDYGYTF.

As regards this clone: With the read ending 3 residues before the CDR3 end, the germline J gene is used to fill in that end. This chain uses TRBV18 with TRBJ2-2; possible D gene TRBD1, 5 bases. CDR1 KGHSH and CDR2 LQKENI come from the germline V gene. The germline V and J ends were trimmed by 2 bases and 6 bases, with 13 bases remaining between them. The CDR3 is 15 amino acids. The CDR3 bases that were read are TGTGCCAGCTCACCAGAATTGGGGCCCCCCGGGGAG. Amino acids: CASSPELGPPGE. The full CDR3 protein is CASSPELGPPGELFF.

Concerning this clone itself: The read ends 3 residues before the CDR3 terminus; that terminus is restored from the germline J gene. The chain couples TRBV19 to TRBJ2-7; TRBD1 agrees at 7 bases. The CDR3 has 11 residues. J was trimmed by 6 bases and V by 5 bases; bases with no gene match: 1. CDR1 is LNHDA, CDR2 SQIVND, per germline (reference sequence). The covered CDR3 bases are TGTGCCAGTAGTGACAGGGTCGAG. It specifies CASSDRVE. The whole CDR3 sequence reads CASSDRVEQYF.

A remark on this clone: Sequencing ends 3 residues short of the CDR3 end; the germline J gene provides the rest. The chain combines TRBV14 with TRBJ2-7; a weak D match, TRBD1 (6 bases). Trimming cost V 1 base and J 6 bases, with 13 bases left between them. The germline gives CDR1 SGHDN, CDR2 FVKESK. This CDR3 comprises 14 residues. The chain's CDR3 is CASSQVRGLGEQYF. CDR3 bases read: TGTGCCAGCAGCCAAGTCAGGGGTCTAGGCGAG. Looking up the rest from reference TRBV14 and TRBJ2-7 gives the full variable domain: EAGVTQFPSHSVIEKGQTVTLRCDPISGHDNLYWYRRVMGKEIKFLLHFVKESKQDESGMPNNRFLAERTGGTYSTLKVQPAELEDSGVYFCASSQVRGLGEQYFGPGTRLTVT.

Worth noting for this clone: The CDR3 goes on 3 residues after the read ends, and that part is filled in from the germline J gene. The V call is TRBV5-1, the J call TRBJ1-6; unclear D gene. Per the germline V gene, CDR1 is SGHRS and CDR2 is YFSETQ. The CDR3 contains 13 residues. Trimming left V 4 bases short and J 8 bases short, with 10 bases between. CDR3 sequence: CASSLAGYSPLHF. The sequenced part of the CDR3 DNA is TGCGCCAGCAGCCTAGCTGGGTATTCACCC.

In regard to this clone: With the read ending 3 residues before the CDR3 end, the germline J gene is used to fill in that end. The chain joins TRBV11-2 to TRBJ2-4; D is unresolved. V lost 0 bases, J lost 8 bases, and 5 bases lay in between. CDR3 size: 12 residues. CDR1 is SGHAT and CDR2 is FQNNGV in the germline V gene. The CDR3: CASSLDRYIQYF. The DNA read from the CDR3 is TGTGCCAGCAGCTTAGATCGGTACATT.

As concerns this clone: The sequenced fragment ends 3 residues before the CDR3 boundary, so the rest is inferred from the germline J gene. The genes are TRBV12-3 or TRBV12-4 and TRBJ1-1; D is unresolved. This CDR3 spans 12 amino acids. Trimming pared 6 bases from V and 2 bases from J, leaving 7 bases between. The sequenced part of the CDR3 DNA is TGTGCCAGCAGCTTTATAAACACTGAA. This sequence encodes CASSFINTE. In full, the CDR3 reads CASSFINTEAFF.

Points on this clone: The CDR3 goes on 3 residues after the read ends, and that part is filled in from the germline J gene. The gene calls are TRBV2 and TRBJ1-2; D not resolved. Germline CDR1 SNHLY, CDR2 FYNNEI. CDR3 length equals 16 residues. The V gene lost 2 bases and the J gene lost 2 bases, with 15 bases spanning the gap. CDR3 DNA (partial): TGTGCCAGCAGTGAACCGGGGATTAGTACAAACTATGGC. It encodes CASSEPGISTNYG. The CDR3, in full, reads CASSEPGISTNYGYTF.

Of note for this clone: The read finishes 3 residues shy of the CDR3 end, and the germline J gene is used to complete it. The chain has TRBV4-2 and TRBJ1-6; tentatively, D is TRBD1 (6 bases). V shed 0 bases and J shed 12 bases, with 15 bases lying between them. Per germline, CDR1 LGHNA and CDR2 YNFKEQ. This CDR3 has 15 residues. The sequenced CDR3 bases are TGTGCCAGCAGCCAAGATCGGGGGGGCGGTAGACCC. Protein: CASSQDRGGGRP. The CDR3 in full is CASSQDRGGGRPLHF.

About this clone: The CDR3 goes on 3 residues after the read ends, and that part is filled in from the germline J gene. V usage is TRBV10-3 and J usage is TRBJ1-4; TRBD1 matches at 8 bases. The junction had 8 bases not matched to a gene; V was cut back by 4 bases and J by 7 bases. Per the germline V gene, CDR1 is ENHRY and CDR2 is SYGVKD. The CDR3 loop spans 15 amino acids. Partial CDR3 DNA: TGTGCCATCAGTGTTGGGGACAGGTCGTCTGAAAAA. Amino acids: CAISVGDRSSEK. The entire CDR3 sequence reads CAISVGDRSSEKLFF.